Each of the 8 T cell receptor beta chains below was sequenced from the same sample in a study of T cells after posttransplantation cyclophosphamide. The protocol was immunoSEQ multiplex PCR, while the TCRdb copy is restricted to in-frame clones and leaves out a portion. The sample contains around 3,500 clones, 84% of which appear only once. Sequences were obtained from CD8+ T cells sorted from bone marrow. These receptors all come from a woman aged 60-70 years in good health, CMV-negative, and a related stem cell transplant donor.

This chain uses TRBV13 with TRBJ2-3; D remains unclear. The germline V gene encodes CDR1 PRHDT and CDR2 FYEKMQ (reference sequence). The CDR3 sequence is 12 residues long. V lost 5 bases and J 0 bases, leaving 3 bases between the germline ends. As DNA, the CDR3 is TGTGCCAGCAGCCGGAGCACAGATACGCAGTATTTT. Protein product: CASSRSTDTQYF.

V usage is TRBV30 and J usage is TRBJ2-1; 7 nucleotides match TRBD2. The CDR3 is made up of 12 amino acids. V lost 5 bases to trimming and J lost 4 bases; unmatched junction nucleotides: 2. Germline assignment: CDR1 GTSNPN and CDR2 SVGIG (reference sequence). CDR3 in DNA: TGTGCCTGGGAAGCGGGGTACAATGAGCAGTTCTTC. Translated: CAWEAGYNEQFF.

This rearrangement joins TRBV6-5 to TRBJ2-1, with D uncertain. Germline CDR1 reads MNHEY; CDR2 reads SVGAGI. The CDR3 totals 12 residues. V lost 6 bases and J lost 8, with 11 bases in between. CDR3 sequence (DNA): TGTGCCAGCAGCCGCAGCGTGGATGAGCAGTTCTTC. Residues: CASSRSVDEQFF.

This clone has more than one count but fewer than ten. V usage is TRBV7-9 and J usage is TRBJ2-3, with TRBD2 as a possible D gene (6 bases). The CDR3 runs 15 residues. The germline gives CDR1 SEHNR, CDR2 FQNEAQ (reference sequence). V dropped 6 bases and J dropped 4 bases, with 17 bases sitting between them. Here the CDR3 DNA reads TGTGCCAGCAGTCCCGGGACTTTAGGGGCAGATACGCAGTATTTT. This codes for CASSPGTLGADTQYF.

The rearrangement uses TRBV7-3 and TRBJ2-1; D not resolved. V was clipped by 2 bases and J by 0 bases, with 11 bases between them. This CDR3 is built from 16 residues. In germline, CDR1 is SGHTA, CDR2 FQGTGA. DNA for the CDR3: TGTGCCAGCAGCTTACTTGGGCAGAGCTCCTACAATGAGCAGTTCTTC. It specifies CASSLLGQSSYNEQFF.

V usage is TRBV11-2 and J usage is TRBJ2-1, with D possibly being TRBD2 (7 bases). CDR1 is SGHAT and CDR2 is FQNNGV in the germline V gene. V was shortened by 3 bases and J by 2 bases, with 17 bases between the two germline ends. The CDR3 consists of 17 residues. In DNA, the CDR3 is TGTGCCAGCAGCTTGTGGGGGGGAGAGGGGGCCTACAATGAGCAGTTCTTC. It codes for CASSLWGGEGAYNEQFF.

The V call is TRBV5-4, the J call TRBJ2-1; TRBD2 agrees at 8 bases. Germline loops: CDR1 SGHNT, CDR2 YYREEE (reference sequence). The trim removed 4 bases at V and 2 bases at J, leaving 5 bases unmatched. This CDR3 has 15 amino acids. CDR3 protein: CASSGGGLPYNEQFF. As DNA, the CDR3 is TGTGCCAGCAGCGGCGGGGGGCTTCCCTACAATGAGCAGTTCTTC.

The rearrangement links TRBV28 to TRBJ2-1; D is possibly TRBD2 (5 bases). V lost 3 bases and J lost 2, with 14 bases in between. Germline V gene lookup returns CDR1 MDHEN and CDR2 SYDVKM. The CDR3 is 16 amino acids. Here the CDR3 reads CASSFSRGLPYNEQFF. The CDR3 DNA reads as TGTGCCAGCAGTTTCTCCCGAGGGCTCCCCTACAATGAGCAGTTCTTC.